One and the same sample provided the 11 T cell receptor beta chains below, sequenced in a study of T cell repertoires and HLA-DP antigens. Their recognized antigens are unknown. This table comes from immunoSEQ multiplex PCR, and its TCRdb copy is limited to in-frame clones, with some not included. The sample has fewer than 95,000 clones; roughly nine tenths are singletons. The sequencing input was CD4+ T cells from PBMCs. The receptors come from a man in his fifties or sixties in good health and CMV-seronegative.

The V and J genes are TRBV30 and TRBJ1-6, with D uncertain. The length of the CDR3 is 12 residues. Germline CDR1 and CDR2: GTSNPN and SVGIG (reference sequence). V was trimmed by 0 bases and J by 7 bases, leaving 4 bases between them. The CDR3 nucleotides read TGTGCCTGGAGTGTGACAAATTCACCCCTCCACTTT. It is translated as CAWSVTNSPLHF.

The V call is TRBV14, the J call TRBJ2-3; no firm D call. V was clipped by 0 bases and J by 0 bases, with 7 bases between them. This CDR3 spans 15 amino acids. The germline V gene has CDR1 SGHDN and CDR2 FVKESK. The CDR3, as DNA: TGTGCCAGCAGCCAAGACAGGCTGAGCACAGATACGCAGTATTTT. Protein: CASSQDRLSTDTQYF.

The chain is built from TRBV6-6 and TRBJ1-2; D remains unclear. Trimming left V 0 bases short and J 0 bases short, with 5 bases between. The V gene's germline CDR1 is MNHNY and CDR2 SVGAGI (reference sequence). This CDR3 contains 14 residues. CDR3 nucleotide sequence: TGTGCCAGCAGTTACTCGGAGGCTAACTATGGCTACACCTTC. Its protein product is CASSYSEANYGYTF.

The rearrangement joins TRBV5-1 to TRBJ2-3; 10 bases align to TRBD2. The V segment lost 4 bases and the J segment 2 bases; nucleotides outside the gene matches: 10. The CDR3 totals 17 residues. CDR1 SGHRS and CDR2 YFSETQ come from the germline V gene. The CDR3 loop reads CASSRTSGNTFTDTQYF. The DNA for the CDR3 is TGCGCCAGCAGCCGGACTAGCGGCAATACCTTCACAGATACGCAGTATTTT.

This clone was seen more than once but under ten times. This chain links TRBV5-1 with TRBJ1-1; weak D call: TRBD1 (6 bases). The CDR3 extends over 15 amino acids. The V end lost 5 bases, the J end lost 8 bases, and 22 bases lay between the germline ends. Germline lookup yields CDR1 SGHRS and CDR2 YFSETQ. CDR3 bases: TGCGCCAGCAGATTCAACACCGGGACATGGGACGAAGCTTTCTTT. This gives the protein CASRFNTGTWDEAFF.

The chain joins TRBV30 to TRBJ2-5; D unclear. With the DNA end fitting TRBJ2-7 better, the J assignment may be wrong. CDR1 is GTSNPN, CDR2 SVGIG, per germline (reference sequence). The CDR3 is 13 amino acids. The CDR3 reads CAWRDLITYEQYF. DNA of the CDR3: TGTGCCTGGAGGGATTTAATTACCTACGAGCAGTACTTC.

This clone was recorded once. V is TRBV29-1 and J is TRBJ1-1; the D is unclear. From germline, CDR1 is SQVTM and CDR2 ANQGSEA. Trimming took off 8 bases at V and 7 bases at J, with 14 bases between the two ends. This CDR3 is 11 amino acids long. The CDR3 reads CSSIWDIEAFF. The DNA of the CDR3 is TGCAGCTCCATCTGGGATATTGAAGCTTTCTTT. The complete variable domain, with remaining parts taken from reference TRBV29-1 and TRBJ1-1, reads SAVISQKPSRDICQRGTSLTIQCQVDSQVTMMFWYRQQPGQSLTLIATANQGSEATYESGFVIDKFPISRPNLTFSTLTVSNMSPEDSSIYLCSSIWDIEAFFGQGTRLTVV.

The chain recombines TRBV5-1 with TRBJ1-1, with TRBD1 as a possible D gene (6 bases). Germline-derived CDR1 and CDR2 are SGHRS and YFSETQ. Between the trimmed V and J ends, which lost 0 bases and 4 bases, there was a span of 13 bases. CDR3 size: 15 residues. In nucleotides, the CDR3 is TGCGCCAGCAGCTTGGTAGGGGGAGTCGGCACTGAAGCTTTCTTT. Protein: CASSLVGGVGTEAFF.

CDR3 sequence: CASSLAASGSVTDTQYF. The CDR3 DNA follows: TGTGCCAGCAGCTTAGCGGCTAGCGGGAGCGTCACAGATACGCAGTATTTT. The gene calls are TRBV7-2 and TRBJ2-3; 10 nucleotides line up with TRBD2. V shed 0 bases and J 2 bases; nucleotides not matched to a gene: 5. Germline values: CDR1 SGHTA, CDR2 FQGNSA. The CDR3 extends over 17 amino acids.

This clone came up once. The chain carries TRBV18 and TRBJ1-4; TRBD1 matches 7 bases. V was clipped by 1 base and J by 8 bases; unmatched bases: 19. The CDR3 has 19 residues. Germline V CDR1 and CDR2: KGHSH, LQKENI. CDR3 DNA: TGTGCCAGCTCACCACGTCCCGGCGCTCGACAGGGAGTAGCCGAAAAACTGTTTTTT. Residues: CASSPRPGARQGVAEKLFF.

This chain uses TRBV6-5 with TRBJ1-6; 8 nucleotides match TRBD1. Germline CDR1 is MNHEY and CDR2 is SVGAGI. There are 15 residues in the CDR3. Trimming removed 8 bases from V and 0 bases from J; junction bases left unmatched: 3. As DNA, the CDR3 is TGTGCCAGCCGGACAGGGAGCTCCTATAATTCACCCCTCCACTTT. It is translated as CASRTGSSYNSPLHF.